This T cell receptor beta chain derives from a study of early T cells in non-severe SARS-CoV-2 infection. Study-wide results and caveats: Using VDJdb, the matching emphasized anti-spike CD8 responses while missing private and CD4 specificities.

TCRdb used MiXCR to reprocess the 5' RACE reads, holding one entry per CDR3 protein. The repertoire consists of nearly 30,000 distinct CDR3 sequences, with approximately 5.4% occurring once and the leading ten covering under 14%. The length of the CDR3 is 13 residues. V lost 8 bases to trimming and J lost 0 bases, with 7 bases between them. Germline loops: CDR1 SEHNR, CDR2 FQNEAQ (reference sequence). A word on this clonotype: The target antigen is unknown.

This sequence originates from an adult who was a healthcare worker with PCR-confirmed SARS-CoV-2 infection or an uninfected control (not recorded which). The rearrangement uses TRBV7-9 and TRBJ1-4; D call uncertain. Sequenced input: whole blood. CDR3 amino acids: CASSATTNEKLFF. The CDR3 bases are TGTGCCAGCTCAGCCACAACTAATGAAAAACTGTTTTTT.